These T cell receptor beta chains were read from a single sample in a study of cytomegalovirus exposure and HLA in healthy donors. The assay was immunoSEQ multiplex PCR, and TCRdb's table has in-frame clones only and misses some. The sample lists about 140,000 clones; over 60% were seen once. Sequenced input: PBMCs. All receptors derive from a man aged 25-45 years in good health and CMV-seronegative. CDR3s include the opening cysteine and the closing phenylalanine or tryptophan. D genes are given only for firm matches. Size is omitted from some rows. Given values are once, few, many or a class for expanded clones.

d_gene: TRBD1; abundance: NA; v_gene: TRBV6-5; j_gene: TRBJ2-7; CDR3nt: TGTGCCAGTGCTCCGGGACAGGGGATACACGAGCAGTACTTC; CDR3aa: CASAPGQGIHEQYF
d_gene: NA; abundance: NA; v_gene: TRBV6-1; j_gene: TRBJ2-1; CDR3nt: TGTGCCAGCAGTGAAGATGGTAGCTCCTACAATGAGCAGTTCTTC; CDR3aa: CASSEDGSSYNEQFF
d_gene: NA; abundance: NA; v_gene: TRBV11-3; j_gene: TRBJ2-5; CDR3nt: TGTGCCAGCAGCCCGGGGGGTAGGGGGGAGACCCAGTACTTC; CDR3aa: CASSPGGRGETQYF
d_gene: NA; abundance: NA; v_gene: TRBV6-5; j_gene: TRBJ1-3; CDR3nt: TGTGCCAGCAGTTCGGCGGCGGGGGGAAACACCATATATTTT; CDR3aa: CASSSAAGGNTIYF
d_gene: TRBD2; abundance: few; v_gene: TRBV5-1; j_gene: TRBJ2-3; CDR3nt: TGCGCCAGCAGCTTGTCACTAGCGGCCGCCAGCCAGAGAACGCAGTATTTT; CDR3aa: CASSLSLAAASQRTQYF
d_gene: TRBD1; abundance: NA; v_gene: TRBV19; j_gene: TRBJ2-2; CDR3nt: TGTGCCAGTAGTGTCTTCGGCGCAGGGGGAAGCACCGGGGAGCTGTTTTTT; CDR3aa: CASSVFGAGGSTGELFF
d_gene: NA; abundance: NA; v_gene: TRBV7-9; j_gene: TRBJ2-7; CDR3nt: TGTGCCAGCAGCTTAGAGCACCCTTTCTCCTACGAGCAGTACTTC; CDR3aa: CASSLEHPFSYEQYF
d_gene: NA; abundance: NA; v_gene: TRBV7-6; j_gene: TRBJ1-3; CDR3nt: TGTGCCAGCAGCTTATTGGGAGCTGGAAACACCATATATTTT; CDR3aa: CASSLLGAGNTIYF
d_gene: NA; abundance: NA; v_gene: TRBV7-9; j_gene: TRBJ2-3; CDR3nt: TGTGCCAGCAGCAACAGGGCCTCTAGCACAGATACGCAGTATTTT; CDR3aa: CASSNRASSTDTQYF
d_gene: TRBD2; abundance: NA; v_gene: TRBV28; j_gene: TRBJ2-1; CDR3nt: TGTGCCAGCAGTTTTGGGACTAGCGGCCACAATGAGCAGTTCTTC; CDR3aa: CASSFGTSGHNEQFF
d_gene: NA; abundance: NA; v_gene: TRBV10-3; j_gene: TRBJ1-3; CDR3nt: TGTGCCATCAGTGACTTAGGGGCCTCTGGAAACACCATATATTTT; CDR3aa: CAISDLGASGNTIYF
d_gene: TRBD2; abundance: few; v_gene: TRBV5-8; j_gene: TRBJ2-3; CDR3nt: TGTGCCAGCAGCTTGGTACTAGCGGGAGGAACAGATACGCAGTATTTT; CDR3aa: CASSLVLAGGTDTQYF
d_gene: TRBD1; abundance: NA; v_gene: TRBV19; j_gene: TRBJ2-1; CDR3nt: TGTGCCAGTAGTATGAGGACAGGGAACAATGAGCAGTTCTTC; CDR3aa: CASSMRTGNNEQFF
d_gene: TRBD2; abundance: NA; v_gene: TRBV19; j_gene: TRBJ2-5; CDR3nt: TGTGCCAGTAGTAAGGGCGGGAGTGTGGAGACCCAGTACTTC; CDR3aa: CASSKGGSVETQYF
d_gene: TRBD1; abundance: once; v_gene: TRBV6-4; j_gene: TRBJ2-2; CDR3nt: TGTGCCAGCAGTCGTACCCATTCGACAGGGGATCCGAACACCGGGGAGCTGTTTTTT; CDR3aa: CASSRTHSTGDPNTGELFF
d_gene: TRBD1; abundance: NA; v_gene: TRBV5-4; j_gene: TRBJ1-2; CDR3nt: TGTGCCAGCAGTGTTGACAGGGGGCAGGGCTACACCTTC; CDR3aa: CASSVDRGQGYTF
d_gene: NA; abundance: NA; v_gene: TRBV7-2; j_gene: TRBJ2-7; CDR3nt: TGTGCCAGCAGCTTGGCCGGGGTCGAGCAGTACTTC; CDR3aa: CASSLAGVEQYF
d_gene: TRBD1; abundance: NA; v_gene: TRBV5-5; j_gene: TRBJ2-7; CDR3nt: TGTGCCAGCAGCTTGGTTGGACAGGGAGATTTCGAGCAGTACTTC; CDR3aa: CASSLVGQGDFEQYF
d_gene: NA; abundance: NA; v_gene: TRBV7-9; j_gene: TRBJ2-1; CDR3nt: TGTGCCAGCAGCTCCGACAGTAATGAGCAGTTCTTC; CDR3aa: CASSSDSNEQFF
d_gene: TRBD2; abundance: NA; v_gene: TRBV6-1; j_gene: TRBJ2-1; CDR3nt: TGTGCCAGCAGTGGCGGACTAGCGGGAGGTTATGAGCAGTTCTTC; CDR3aa: CASSGGLAGGYEQFF
d_gene: TRBD2; abundance: NA; v_gene: TRBV30; j_gene: TRBJ2-1; CDR3nt: TGTGCCTGGATTCCCGGGGGGTCTAGGACTAGCGGTGAGCAGTTCTTC; CDR3aa: CAWIPGGSRTSGEQFF
d_gene: NA; abundance: NA; v_gene: TRBV2; j_gene: TRBJ2-6; CDR3nt: TGTGCCAGCAGCAGGGGGGATAACTCTGGGGCCAACGTCCTGACTTTC; CDR3aa: CASSRGDNSGANVLTF
d_gene: TRBD1; abundance: NA; v_gene: TRBV10-3; j_gene: TRBJ1-2; CDR3nt: TGTGCCATCAGTGTAGGACAGGGTTTGGAGAACTATGGCTACACCTTC; CDR3aa: CAISVGQGLENYGYTF
d_gene: TRBD1; abundance: NA; v_gene: TRBV2; j_gene: TRBJ1-2; CDR3nt: TGTGCCACCACCCCGAGTAGAGTGTCGAGACAGGGCGTCTATGGCTACACCTTC; CDR3aa: CATTPSRVSRQGVYGYTF
d_gene: TRBD2; abundance: NA; v_gene: TRBV5-5; j_gene: TRBJ2-5; CDR3nt: TGTGCCAGCAGCTTCGGGGGGGAAGAGACCCAGTACTTC; CDR3aa: CASSFGGEETQYF
d_gene: NA; abundance: NA; v_gene: TRBV9; j_gene: TRBJ1-4; CDR3nt: TGTGCCAGCAGCGTAAGTCCCGCAGGGCCTAATGAAAAACTGTTTTTT; CDR3aa: CASSVSPAGPNEKLFF
d_gene: TRBD1; abundance: once; v_gene: TRBV6-1; j_gene: TRBJ1-1; CDR3nt: TGTGCCAGCAGCGGCCGGGACAGGGGGCCGACTGAAGCTTTCTTT; CDR3aa: CASSGRDRGPTEAFF
d_gene: TRBD2; abundance: NA; v_gene: TRBV15; j_gene: TRBJ2-6; CDR3nt: TGTGCCACCAGCAGCACGGGAGGGTGGGCCAACGTCCTGACTTTC; CDR3aa: CATSSTGGWANVLTF
d_gene: TRBD1; abundance: NA; v_gene: TRBV5-6; j_gene: TRBJ1-1; CDR3nt: TGTGCCAGCACCAGACAGGGGGCGATGAACACTGAAGCTTTCTTT; CDR3aa: CASTRQGAMNTEAFF
d_gene: NA; abundance: NA; v_gene: TRBV5-1; j_gene: TRBJ1-2; CDR3nt: TGCGCCAGCAGTCAAACCTCCGGGGTAGATAATGGCTACACCTTC; CDR3aa: CASSQTSGVDNGYTF
d_gene: TRBD1; abundance: NA; v_gene: TRBV5-1; j_gene: TRBJ1-4; CDR3nt: TGCGCCAGCAGCTTGGGAGCGGGACAGGGAATTGAAAAACTGTTTTTT; CDR3aa: CASSLGAGQGIEKLFF
d_gene: TRBD2; abundance: NA; v_gene: TRBV28; j_gene: TRBJ2-6; CDR3nt: TGTGCCAGCAGTCACCTTAGCGGGAGAAAAGGCTCTGGGGCCAACGTCCTGACTTTC; CDR3aa: CASSHLSGRKGSGANVLTF
d_gene: NA; abundance: NA; v_gene: TRBV6-6; j_gene: TRBJ1-1; CDR3nt: TGTGCCAGCAGTTGGGCAGGCTACACTGAAGCTTTCTTT; CDR3aa: CASSWAGYTEAFF
d_gene: NA; abundance: NA; v_gene: TRBV5-6; j_gene: TRBJ2-7; CDR3nt: TGTGCCAGCAGCTTGGTGCGGGCCGTCCCCCACGAGCAGTACTTC; CDR3aa: CASSLVRAVPHEQYF
d_gene: TRBD1; abundance: NA; v_gene: TRBV23-1; j_gene: TRBJ1-3; CDR3nt: TGCGCCAGCAGTGGCTTGGCGGGACAGGATGTGAGAAAAGGAAACACCATATATTTT; CDR3aa: CASSGLAGQDVRKGNTIYF
d_gene: NA; abundance: NA; v_gene: TRBV10-2; j_gene: TRBJ2-3; CDR3nt: TGCGCCAGCAGTGAGGTGGGCCACACAGATACGCAGTATTTT; CDR3aa: CASSEVGHTDTQYF
d_gene: NA; abundance: once; v_gene: TRBV6-5; j_gene: TRBJ2-1; CDR3nt: TGTGCCAGCAGTAGGACTCTAGACAATGAGCAGTTCTTC; CDR3aa: CASSRTLDNEQFF
d_gene: TRBD1; abundance: NA; v_gene: TRBV11-3; j_gene: TRBJ2-3; CDR3nt: TGTGCCAGCAGCTTTGGGACAGGGCCAGATACGCAGTATTTT; CDR3aa: CASSFGTGPDTQYF
d_gene: TRBD1; abundance: NA; v_gene: TRBV7-3; j_gene: TRBJ1-1; CDR3nt: TGTGCCAGCAGCCCGACAGGGGTGAACACTGAAGCTTTCTTT; CDR3aa: CASSPTGVNTEAFF
d_gene: NA; abundance: NA; v_gene: TRBV5-5; j_gene: TRBJ2-2; CDR3nt: TGTGCCAGCAGCTTGGAGGGAGCCGGGGAGCTGTTTTTT; CDR3aa: CASSLEGAGELFF
d_gene: NA; abundance: NA; v_gene: TRBV25-1; j_gene: TRBJ2-7; CDR3nt: TGTGCCAGTAGAAGCTCCTACGAGCAGTACTTC; CDR3aa: CASRSSYEQYF
d_gene: NA; abundance: NA; v_gene: TRBV27; j_gene: TRBJ2-1; CDR3nt: TGTGCCAGCAGTTTAATCGGCGGGACCTCCTACAATGAGCAGTTCTTC; CDR3aa: CASSLIGGTSYNEQFF
d_gene: NA; abundance: NA; v_gene: TRBV2; j_gene: TRBJ2-7; CDR3nt: TGTGCCTCCGAGTCCTCTTCAGGGACCTACGAGCAGTACTTC; CDR3aa: CASESSSGTYEQYF
d_gene: TRBD2; abundance: NA; v_gene: TRBV28; j_gene: TRBJ2-5; CDR3nt: TGTGCCAGCCGACCTAGCGGGACCTCCCAAGAGACCCAGTACTTC; CDR3aa: CASRPSGTSQETQYF
d_gene: NA; abundance: NA; v_gene: TRBV10-2; j_gene: TRBJ2-2; CDR3nt: TGCGCCAGCAGCTCCGACTACACCGGGGAGCTGTTTTTT; CDR3aa: CASSSDYTGELFF
d_gene: NA; abundance: NA; v_gene: TRBV7-9; j_gene: TRBJ2-7; CDR3nt: TGTGCCAGCACCGCTAGTACCTACGAGCAGTACTTC; CDR3aa: CASTASTYEQYF